This entry lists 9 T cell receptor beta chains sequenced from one sample in a study of T cells in Graves' hyperthyroidism and ophthalmopathy. TCR beta CDR3 regions were amplified from RNA. During a first-round RT-PCR of the TCR CDR3, the HTBI primer set was used. Each CDR3 protein is one row after TCRdb ran MiXCR on the multiplex PCR reads. The table shows hundreds of thousands of distinct CDR3 sequences, with 20% occurring only once. The specimen sequenced was blood. All receptors come from a man aged 25-40 years with Graves' ophthalmopathy.

This clonotype was counted between two and nine times. The chain joins TRBV3-1 to TRBJ2-2; maybe TRBD2 (6 bases). CDR3 length equals 16 residues. Germline assignment: CDR1 LGHDT and CDR2 YNNKEL (reference sequence). V lost 0 bases and J lost 4, with 12 bases in between. For the CDR3, the DNA is TGTGCCAGCAGCCAAGAATCCCGGGAGAGCACCGGGGAGCTGTTTTTT. This codes for CASSQESRESTGELFF. The full variable domain, in which reference TRBV3-1 and TRBJ2-2 provide the parts outside the CDR3, is DTAVSQTPKYLVTQMGNDKSIKCEQNLGHDTMYWYKQDSKKFLKIMFSYNNKELIINETVPNRFSPKSPDKAHLNLHINSLELGDSAVYFCASSQESRESTGELFFGEGSRLTVL.

The V gene is TRBV20-1, the J gene TRBJ2-7, with D hard to call. The CDR3 length is 12 residues. V lost 5 bases, J lost 4 bases, and 12 bases lay in between. Germline-derived CDR1 and CDR2 are DFQATT and SNEGSKA (reference sequence). The CDR3 DNA reads TGCAGTGCTCTGGCGGTGCCTTACGAGCAGTACTTC. Encoded protein: CSALAVPYEQYF.

This chain joins TRBV30 and TRBJ1-2; 9 positions agree with TRBD1. V shed 5 bases and J 4 bases; nucleotides not matched to a gene: 8. The CDR3 consists of 14 residues. Germline-derived CDR1 and CDR2 are GTSNPN and SVGIG (reference sequence). This CDR3 is CAWFPGTGPYGYTF. The CDR3 DNA reads TGTGCCTGGTTTCCCGGGACAGGGCCCTATGGCTACACCTTC.

There are a few counts of this clonotype. Sequence at one end of the junction differs from germline and may be a read error. The J gene is TRBJ2-1, the V gene TRBV27; 7 bases align to TRBD2. CDR3 length: 16 residues. The germline V gene encodes CDR1 MNHEY and CDR2 SMNVEV (reference sequence). CDR3 protein: CASNLSAGELDNEQFF. For the CDR3, the DNA is TGTGCCAGCAATTTATCGGCGGGAGAACTAGACAATGAGCAGTTCTTC.

The CDR3 DNA reads as TGTGCCAGCAGTGACCCGAGGGTAAATTCCTACGAGCAGTACTTC. It specifies CASSDPRVNSYEQYF. The rearrangement links TRBV28 to TRBJ2-7; D is possibly TRBD2 (5 bases). Germline CDR1 reads MDHEN; CDR2 reads SYDVKM. The CDR3 length is 15 residues. V was shortened by 5 bases and J by 1 base, with 15 bases between the two germline ends. The entire variable domain, with the rest obtained from reference TRBV28 and TRBJ2-7, is as follows: DVKVTQSSRYLVKRTGEKVFLECVQDMDHENMFWYRQDPGLGLRLIYFSYDVKMKEKGDIPEGYSVSREKKERFSLILESASTNQTSMYLCASSDPRVNSYEQYFGPGTRLTVT.

The sample holds a few counts of this clonotype. This chain connects TRBV6-8 to TRBJ1-5, with D perhaps matching TRBD1 (5 bases). Germline V gene data show CDR1 as MNHGY and CDR2 as SAAAGT. Trimming took 0 bases from V and 2 from J, leaving 29 bases between them. The CDR3 covers 22 residues. The CDR3 here is CASSYSNRGLLPLTSRNQPQHF. The CDR3 nucleotides are TGTGCCAGCAGTTACTCGAACCGGGGCCTGCTCCCGCTTACTAGTCGCAATCAGCCCCAGCATTTT.

About this clonotype: This may arise from a read error, as a much more abundant clone is one base away. The V gene is TRBV10-3, the J gene TRBJ1-1, with unresolved D. Germline CDR1 and CDR2: ENHRY and SYGVKD. This CDR3 has 15 amino acids. Trimming shortened V by 5 bases and J by 1 base, and 14 bases separated the two germline ends. The DNA of the CDR3 is TGTGCCATCAGTTACCGGCCGTGGGGGAACACTGAAGCTTTCTTT. It is translated as CAISYRPWGNTEAFF.

The chain links TRBV5-6 to TRBJ1-6, with TRBD1 matching over 10 bases. The V and J ends lost 4 bases and 12 bases, in that order; junction bases with no gene match: 4. Germline assignment: CDR1 SGHDT and CDR2 YYEEEE. The CDR3 extends over 13 amino acids. This CDR3 reads CASSRRDRGPLHF. CDR3 sequence (DNA): TGTGCCAGCAGCCGCCGGGACAGGGGACCCCTCCACTTT.

This clonotype has a handful of counts. V usage is TRBV10-3 and J usage is TRBJ1-2; perhaps TRBD1 as D (6 bases). The CDR3 runs 15 residues. With 4 bases removed from V and 4 bases from J, the gap between germline ends came to 16 bases. Germline V gene sequence: CDR1 ENHRY, CDR2 SYGVKD. CDR3 protein: CAISGEGGLRYGYTF. The CDR3, as DNA: TGTGCCATCAGTGGTGAGGGGGGCCTACGCTATGGCTACACCTTC.